This entry lists 19 T cell receptor beta chains sequenced from one sample in a study of vaccination and CD4 T cells after COVID-19 (dated 2022 in TCRdb). Explained via the paper, the time point label denotes: late sampling 161 to 241 days after vaccination in three convalescent patients. The treatment or condition label here, explained by the study, means: approximately 10-day PBMC culture with coronavirus spike peptide pools or control peptides (ViraFEST assay). The antigens for these receptors are not known. Library prep was done by PCR. For sequencing, an Illumina iSeq 100 was employed. DNA from cultured CD4+ T cells underwent TCR sequencing with the Oncomine TCR Beta short-read assay at the Johns Hopkins FTIC core. In-frame beta chains were kept once TCRdb had trimmed the public reads at Q25 with fastp and called clones with MiXCR. Every distinct CDR3 protein forms one entry, paired with its most common genes and DNA. In this sample the table shows about 23,000 distinct CDR3 sequences, 30% to 45% of which occur a single time. 8.6% of the sample comes from the top ten.

Sample: CD4+ T cells from blood, cultured in vitro, taken about 7 months after SARS-CoV-2 vaccination. Every receptor here comes from a human donor who had recovered from COVID-19.

This clonotype has just a few counts. The chain carries TRBV7-9 and TRBJ2-3, with D perhaps matching TRBD1 or TRBD2 (6 bases each). Germline CDR1 reads SEHNR; CDR2 reads FQNEAQ (reference sequence). This CDR3 has 16 residues. Trimming stripped 6 bases from V and 5 bases from J, with 21 bases between. CDR3 protein: CASSDTGGPPVDTQYF. The CDR3 bases are TGTGCCAGCAGTGATACTGGGGGGCCCCCAGTAGATACGCAGTATTTT.

Judged by abundance, this clonotype is medium-sized (0.01 to 0.1%). The V call is TRBV7-2, the J call TRBJ1-2; D gene ambiguous. With 2 bases removed from V and 4 bases from J, the gap between germline ends came to 5 bases. Germline CDR1 SGHTA, CDR2 FQGNSA. This CDR3 is built from 12 residues. CDR3 residues: CASSLQRYGYTF. The CDR3 coding sequence is TGTGCCAGCAGCTTACAACGCTATGGCTACACCTTC.

By share, this clonotype ranks as medium-sized (0.01 to 0.1%). The chain is built from TRBV4-2 and TRBJ2-7; 10 bases are shared with TRBD2. Germline values: CDR1 LGHNA, CDR2 YNFKEQ. V lost 1 base, J lost 0 bases, and 0 bases stayed unmatched. The CDR3 has 15 residues. The CDR3, as DNA: TGTGCCAGCAGCCAAGGACTAGCGGGCTCCTACGAGCAGTACTTC. Residues: CASSQGLAGSYEQYF.

The V gene is TRBV28, the J gene TRBJ1-6; D call uncertain. Germline V gene data show CDR1 as MDHEN and CDR2 as SYDVKM. The CDR3 covers 14 residues. With 5 bases removed from V and 4 bases from J, the gap between germline ends came to 9 bases. CDR3 sequence reads: CASSRPSYNSPLHF. The CDR3 nucleotides read TGTGCCAGCAGTAGGCCATCTTATAATTCACCCCTCCACTTT.

This clonotype showed up just once. The genes are TRBV11-2 and TRBJ1-2, with D possibly TRBD1 on 6 matching bases. CDR3 length: 13 amino acids. The germline V and J ends were trimmed by 5 bases and 1 base, with 8 bases remaining between them. Germline V lookup: CDR1 SGHAT, CDR2 FQNNGV. In DNA form, the CDR3 reads TGTGCCAGCAGCCCGGACAGTAACTATGGCTACACCTTC. This encodes CASSPDSNYGYTF.

This clonotype is classed as medium-sized (0.01 to 0.1%). The gene calls are TRBV15 and TRBJ1-2; no firm D call. Germline CDR1 and CDR2: LNHNV and YYDKDF (reference sequence). The CDR3 covers 14 residues. The V gene lost 0 bases and the J gene lost 4 bases, with 9 bases spanning the gap. The CDR3 loop is CATSREALSYGYTF. The CDR3 DNA follows: TGTGCCACCAGCAGAGAGGCTCTCTCCTATGGCTACACCTTC.

The chain combines TRBV7-9 with TRBJ2-3, with D tentatively TRBD1 (5 bases). Germline V gene sequence: CDR1 SEHNR, CDR2 FQNEAQ (reference sequence). This CDR3 is 14 amino acids long. V shed 8 bases and J shed 2 bases, with 14 bases lying between them. The DNA for the CDR3 is TGTGCCAGCCTACAGCAGGGCCCCACAGATACGCAGTATTTT. Encoded protein: CASLQQGPTDTQYF.

The table lists this clonotype with a few counts. This rearrangement joins TRBV20-1 to TRBJ1-5, with D tentatively TRBD1 (6 bases). Per germline, CDR1 DFQATT and CDR2 SNEGSKA (reference sequence). Trimming took off 3 bases at V and 4 bases at J, with 10 bases between the two ends. The CDR3 extends over 13 amino acids. CDR3 sequence reads: CSARPRGNQPQHF. CDR3 in DNA: TGCAGTGCTAGGCCCAGGGGTAATCAGCCCCAGCATTTT.

This chain uses TRBV6-1 with TRBJ2-1; D might be TRBD1 or TRBD2, each matching 5 bases. Trimming left V 6 bases short and J 8 bases short, with 17 bases between. This CDR3 is built from 14 residues. The germline CDR1 and CDR2 sequences are MNHNS and SASEGT. In DNA, the CDR3 is TGTGCCAGCAGATTCTACAGGAGGTCCGATGAGCAGTTCTTC. Its protein product is CASRFYRRSDEQFF.

This clonotype was recorded only once. V gene TRBV19 combines with J gene TRBJ1-2; D possibly corresponds to TRBD1 (5 bases). The V end was cut by 10 bases, the J end by 4 bases, with 22 bases between. Looked up from germline, CDR1 is LNHDA and CDR2 is SQIVND (reference sequence). CDR3 length: 15 amino acids. CDR3 in amino acids: CAIRPGTGALYGYTF. The CDR3 bases are TGTGCCATCCGCCCGGGAACAGGAGCCCTCTATGGCTACACCTTC.

The sample holds one count of this clonotype. The genes are TRBV5-4 and TRBJ2-5; D is possibly TRBD2 (5 bases). The CDR3 has 13 amino acids. Germline V gene data show CDR1 as SGHNT and CDR2 as YYREEE (reference sequence). The V end lost 4 bases, the J end lost 5 bases, and 12 bases lay between the germline ends. Written as DNA, the CDR3 is TGTGCCAGCAGCGCCCCCGGCGGGGAGACCCAGTACTTC. Its protein is CASSAPGGETQYF.

V and J are TRBV7-3 and TRBJ2-3; tentative D call: TRBD2 (5 bases). V lost 5 bases and J 7 bases, leaving 16 bases between the germline ends. The CDR3 is 14 amino acids. The germline gives CDR1 SGHTA, CDR2 FQGTGA. CDR3 sequence (DNA): TGTGCCAGCAGCATCGGACCTGCCGGGAATACGCAGTATTTT. The encoded protein is CASSIGPAGNTQYF. The full variable domain, in which reference TRBV7-3 and TRBJ2-3 provide the parts outside the CDR3, is GAGVSQTPSNKVTEKGKYVELRCDPISGHTALYWYRQSLGQGPEFLIYFQGTGAADDSGLPNDRFFAVRPEGSVSTLKIQRTERGDSAVYLCASSIGPAGNTQYFGPGTRLTVL.

This chain connects TRBV20-1 to TRBJ2-2, with D maybe TRBD2 (6 bases). Trimming took 1 base from V and 4 from J, leaving 16 bases between them. CDR3 size: 16 residues. Germline V CDR1 and CDR2: DFQATT, SNEGSKA (reference sequence). Here the CDR3 reads CSARAGRASATGELFF. CDR3 bases: TGCAGTGCTAGAGCGGGTAGGGCTAGCGCCACCGGGGAGCTGTTTTTT.

This chain uses TRBV20-1 with TRBJ1-2; the match to TRBD1 covers 8 bases. The CDR3 sequence is 15 residues long. Germline CDR1 and CDR2: DFQATT and SNEGSKA (reference sequence). Germline trimming cut 0 bases from V and 4 bases from J; bases unmatched to any gene: 7. The CDR3 region has the DNA TGCAGTGCTAGAGATAGGCAGGGGGCATTCTATGGCTACACCTTC. This codes for CSARDRQGAFYGYTF.

CDR3 nucleotide sequence: TGTGCCACCAGCTGGGGACGTGGAGCGGGGTACCAAGAGACCCAGTACTTC. Its protein product is CATSWGRGAGYQETQYF. The chain uses TRBV15 and TRBJ2-5; 7 nucleotides align to TRBD2. The CDR3 contains 17 residues. Germline values: CDR1 LNHNV, CDR2 YYDKDF (reference sequence). J lost 0 bases, V lost 5 bases, and 12 bases had no gene match.

The genes are TRBV28 and TRBJ1-1; 8 bases match TRBD1. Germline V gives CDR1 MDHEN, CDR2 SYDVKM. The CDR3 sequence is 15 residues long. V dropped 5 bases and J dropped 1; count of bases not matched to a gene: 6. DNA of the CDR3: TGTGCCAGCAGTCTGACAGGGGCGGGGAACACTGAAGCTTTCTTT. This translates into CASSLTGAGNTEAFF.

This chain joins TRBV4-2 and TRBJ2-5; possible D gene TRBD2, 6 bases. Trimming took off 4 bases at V and 0 bases at J, with 9 bases between the two ends. CDR3 size: 14 residues. Germline CDR1 LGHNA, CDR2 YNFKEQ. The CDR3 DNA is TGTGCCAGCAGCCTGGGACTTGACCAAGAGACCCAGTACTTC. The encoded protein is CASSLGLDQETQYF.

This clonotype showed up just a few times. V and J are TRBV7-2 and TRBJ2-3; possibly TRBD1 for D (6 bases). Germline lookup yields CDR1 SGHTA and CDR2 FQGNSA. The CDR3 spans 14 residues. Trimming removed 5 bases from V and 2 bases from J, with 11 bases in between. The CDR3 sequence: CASSPRQVTDTQYF. CDR3 coding DNA: TGTGCCAGCAGCCCCCGACAGGTCACAGATACGCAGTATTTT.

The CDR3 reads CASSEGGAGGGEQYF. The DNA for the CDR3 is TGTGCCAGCAGTGAAGGGGGGGCAGGGGGTGGCGAGCAGTACTTC. The chain has TRBV28 and TRBJ2-1; either TRBD1 or TRBD2 may supply D (7 bases each). With the DNA end fitting TRBJ2-7 better, the J assignment may be wrong. From germline, CDR1 is MDHEN and CDR2 SYDVKM. This CDR3 spans 15 amino acids.